Included here is one TCR beta chain sequence, with context. The read comes to an end 3 residues before the CDR3 does, leaving the germline J gene to fill in the end. The data stem from a study of T cells in women clearing cervical HPV infection. In the study overall: Controls' single incident HPV16 infection cleared within 12 months without precancer. With HLA typing for only a few women, HLA confounding remains possible. Case blood was drawn when the lesion was first found; control blood after infection became undetectable.

This CDR3 is 15 amino acids long. V was trimmed by 5 bases and J by 1 base, leaving 14 bases between them. Germline V gene lookup returns CDR1 SGHAT and CDR2 FQNNGV. Repertoires were generated with immunoSEQ multiplex PCR, while TCRdb's copy carries only in-frame clones and drops some. This repertoire includes fewer than 35,000 clones. The rearrangement links TRBV11-2 to TRBJ1-1, with D perhaps matching TRBD1 (5 bases). The receptor comes from a woman between 18 and 70 years old with a cervical HPV16 infection that either progressed to CIN3+ or cleared (not recorded which). Sequencing was carried out using blood buffy coat. The CDR3 region is CASSMSFQGNTEAFF. CDR3 DNA, as far as it was read: TGTGCCAGCAGCATGAGCTTCCAGGGGAACACTGAA. The full variable domain, with the rest looked up from reference TRBV11-2 and TRBJ1-1, is EAGVAQSPRYKIIEKRQSVAFWCNPISGHATLYWYQQILGQGPKLLIQFQNNGVVDDSQLPKDRFSAERLKGVDSTLKIQPAKLEDSAVYLCASSMSFQGNTEAFFGQGTRLTVV.